This section outlines one T cell receptor beta chain sequence together with its context. Its antigen is unknown. TCRdb's copy holds only in-frame clones and misses some; the assay was immunoSEQ multiplex PCR. Counted here are about 22,000 clones, just over 65% occurring once; the ten biggest clones make up around 20%. The source of the sample is a study of CD4 T cells in relation to SARS-CoV-2 and coronaviruses. Points from the study as a whole: Crossreactivity was assessed only for spike protein, not other viral proteins.

V shed 8 bases and J 2 bases; nucleotides not matched to a gene: 4. The CDR3 length is 13 residues. Germline-derived CDR1 and CDR2 are MNHEY and SMNVEV (reference sequence). Before the COVID-19 pandemic, during about 2011-2019, CD4+ T cells were taken from unexposed donors. The cells were cultured for around ten days before CD4+ T cells were isolated. The chain couples TRBV27 to TRBJ2-3; 7 bases align to TRBD2. This sequence was found in a human donor in good health. The source material was CD4+ T cells from PBMCs, cultured in vitro. As DNA, the CDR3 is TGTGCCAGCGGACGGGGGGACACAGATACGCAGTATTTT. The encoded protein is CASGRGDTDTQYF.